This T cell receptor (beta chain) was found in a study of cytomegalovirus exposure and HLA in healthy donors. PCR involved 60 Vbeta and 13 Jbeta primers. Repertoires were generated with immunoSEQ multiplex PCR, while TCRdb's copy carries only in-frame clones and drops some. This sample has tens of thousands of clones, with around 80% found just once. There are 16 residues in the CDR3. V was cut by 8 bases and J by 0 bases, with 19 bases left in between. Germline CDR1 KGHSY, CDR2 FQNENV. General observations from the study: In a later analysis, productive TCRs from donors in an Asian-associated ancestry cluster reportedly carried fewer N-insertions than the cohort mean.

On this clone itself: Its antigen is currently unknown.

J is TRBJ1-2 and V is TRBV16; D perhaps matches TRBD1 (5 bases). This clonotype originated in a man in his thirties or forties in good health and CMV-seronegative. The material sequenced was PBMCs. CDR3 in DNA: TGTGCCAGCGGCTCCGCAGGGCGCACTTCTAACTATGGCTACACCTTC. Its protein is CASGSAGRTSNYGYTF.